The 25 T cell receptor beta chains presented below share a single source sample, sequenced in a study of blood T cell repertoires in COVID-19 (dated by TCRdb to between 2020 and 2021). The library was prepared using the immunoSEQ multiplex PCR assay. This immuneACCESS table, as held by TCRdb, lists in-frame sequences with V and J called but not all clones. Of the missing ones, under half trace to an unresolved V gene in checked studies; the others have no known cause. Counted in this sample were about 98,000 clones; 82% of them appeared once. The ten largest clones take up approximately 10% of the sample. Sequenced input: peripheral blood. The receptors were sampled from an older man with active or convalescent COVID-19.

The CDR3, as DNA: TGCGCCAGCAGCTTGGCCTTGGGAGCTAACTATGGCTACACCTTC. Translation gives CASSLALGANYGYTF. The chain has TRBV5-1 and TRBJ1-2; D remains unclear. Germline loops: CDR1 SGHRS, CDR2 YFSETQ. The V and J ends lost 0 bases and 0 bases respectively, with 9 bases between them. The CDR3 contains 15 residues.

The CDR3 loop reads CASLPTGSGANVLTF. The CDR3 DNA sequence: TGCGCCAGCCTACCGACAGGGTCCGGGGCCAACGTCCTGACTTTC. This chain uses TRBV5-1 with TRBJ2-6, with 7 bases lining up with TRBD1. Per the germline V gene, CDR1 is SGHRS and CDR2 is YFSETQ. This CDR3 has 15 amino acids. V was pared by 7 bases and J by 4 bases, with 8 bases of the junction left unmatched. The complete variable domain, with remaining parts taken from reference TRBV5-1 and TRBJ2-6, reads KAGVTQTPRYLIKTRGQQVTLSCSPISGHRSVSWYQQTPGQGLQFLFEYFSETQRNKGNFPGRFSGRQFSNSRSEMNVSTLELGDSALYLCASLPTGSGANVLTFGAGSRLTVL.

This clone was picked up one time. This sequence joins TRBV11-1 and TRBJ2-7; 7 bases line up with TRBD1. CDR1 and CDR2 (germline): SGHAT, FQDESV (reference sequence). The CDR3 spans 14 residues. The V and J ends lost 5 bases and 5 bases, in that order; junction bases with no gene match: 9. Here the CDR3 reads CASSPDRVFHEQYF. CDR3 sequence (DNA): TGTGCCAGCAGCCCCGACAGGGTGTTCCACGAGCAGTACTTC.

This chain connects TRBV14 to TRBJ1-1; the D gene is possibly TRBD1 (6 bases). This CDR3 contains 13 residues. Trimming removed 4 bases at V and 6 bases at J, with 12 bases between. From germline, CDR1 is SGHDN and CDR2 FVKESK. This chain's CDR3 is CASSPLQGAEAFF. In nucleotides, the CDR3 is TGTGCCAGCAGCCCTCTACAGGGTGCTGAAGCTTTCTTT.

The genes are TRBV4-1 and TRBJ1-2; 7 bases match TRBD1. Germline-derived CDR1 and CDR2 are MGHRA and YSYEKL. The J segment lost 6 bases and the V segment lost 3 bases, leaving 4 bases of the junction unmatched. This CDR3 has 13 residues. Written as DNA, the CDR3 is TGCGCCAGCAGCCAGAGAGGGGGCGATGGCTACACCTTC. Protein: CASSQRGGDGYTF.

The chain joins TRBV18 to TRBJ2-3; D ambiguous. This CDR3 spans 14 amino acids. Trimming pared 3 bases from V and 3 bases from J, leaving 10 bases between. Looked up from germline, CDR1 is KGHSH and CDR2 is LQKENI. This CDR3 is CASSPILRTDTQYF. CDR3 DNA: TGTGCCAGCTCACCGATTCTTAGAACAGATACGCAGTATTTT.

This clone is a singleton in its sample. The chain has TRBV5-1 and TRBJ2-3; 8 positions agree with TRBD2. The CDR3 runs 14 residues. The V gene end was trimmed by 2 bases and the J gene end by 2 bases; junction bases not matched to a gene: 1. Per germline, CDR1 SGHRS and CDR2 YFSETQ. The CDR3 sequence is CASSFSGDTDTQYF. The CDR3 nucleotides are TGCGCCAGCAGCTTTAGCGGGGACACAGATACGCAGTATTTT. The variable domain in full, completed from reference TRBV5-1 and TRBJ2-3, reads KAGVTQTPRYLIKTRGQQVTLSCSPISGHRSVSWYQQTPGQGLQFLFEYFSETQRNKGNFPGRFSGRQFSNSRSEMNVSTLELGDSALYLCASSFSGDTDTQYFGPGTRLTVL.

The chain links TRBV23-1 to TRBJ2-3; D unresolved. TRBV23-1 is given ORF status, its function remaining uncertain. V was pared by 7 bases and J by 0 bases, with 17 bases between. The CDR3 loop spans 16 amino acids. The chain's CDR3 is CASIDVGYSSTDTQYF. In DNA form, the CDR3 reads TGCGCCAGCATTGACGTCGGGTACTCTAGCACAGATACGCAGTATTTT.

The chain links TRBV25-1 to TRBJ1-1, with TRBD1 as a possible D gene (5 bases). The germline V and J ends were trimmed by 1 base and 7 bases, with 13 bases remaining between them. The CDR3 is 14 amino acids. Germline CDR1 and CDR2: MGHDK and SYGVNS. The CDR3 loop reads CASSEWGGADEAFF. The CDR3 DNA follows: TGTGCCAGCAGTGAATGGGGTGGGGCGGATGAAGCTTTCTTT.

The genes are TRBV12-3 or TRBV12-4 and TRBJ2-1, with 8 nucleotides matching TRBD2. Trimming at V came to 1 base and at J to 9 bases, leaving 2 bases not matched to a gene. This CDR3 contains 13 residues. This CDR3 is CASSLGGGLEQFF. CDR3 nucleotide sequence: TGTGCCAGCAGTTTAGGCGGGGGGCTTGAGCAGTTCTTC.

The chain carries TRBV6-5 and TRBJ1-1; 8 nucleotides line up with TRBD1. The CDR3 has 13 amino acids. Germline V lookup: CDR1 MNHEY, CDR2 SVGAGI. The J segment lost 10 bases and the V segment lost 5 bases, leaving 9 bases of the junction unmatched. DNA for the CDR3: TGTGCCAGCAGTACACGCACAGGGGGAAGAGCTTTCTTT. Its protein product is CASSTRTGGRAFF.

This clone was seen only a few times. The chain couples TRBV30 to TRBJ1-2, with D possibly TRBD1 on 5 matching bases. CDR3 length: 13 amino acids. V lost 4 bases and J 7 bases, leaving 16 bases between the germline ends. The germline CDR1 and CDR2 sequences are GTSNPN and SVGIG (reference sequence). As DNA, the CDR3 is TGTGCCTGGACAGGGCAGGGAAATGGTGGCTACACCTTC. It translates to CAWTGQGNGGYTF.

CDR3 loop: CASSLGEGRNTEAFF. The DNA for the CDR3 is TGTGCCAGCAGCTTAGGAGAGGGAAGGAACACTGAAGCTTTCTTT. This chain uses TRBV11-2 with TRBJ1-1, with D unresolved. CDR3 size: 15 residues. Trimming took off 1 base at V and 1 base at J, with 10 bases between the two ends. Germline CDR1 and CDR2: SGHAT and FQNNGV.

The chain couples TRBV3-1 (or the pseudogene TRBV3-2) to TRBJ2-3, with a tentative D call TRBD1 (6 bases). The CDR3 covers 13 residues. Germline-derived CDR1 and CDR2 are LGHDT and YNNKEL (reference sequence). Trimming removed 2 bases at V and 8 bases at J, with 11 bases between. The CDR3 is CASSQSSRGTQYF. CDR3 DNA: TGTGCCAGCAGCCAATCGTCCAGGGGTACGCAGTATTTT.

The chain is built from TRBV18 and TRBJ1-6, with D possibly matching TRBD1 (5 bases). Trimming cost V 2 bases and J 10 bases, with 15 bases left between them. Germline CDR1 is KGHSH and CDR2 is LQKENI. The CDR3 consists of 15 residues. In DNA form, the CDR3 reads TGTGCCAGCTCACCAAATGGTCAGGGCGGATCACCCCTCCACTTT. Its translation is CASSPNGQGGSPLHF.

The CDR3 sequence is CAIGQGGEKLFF. DNA of the CDR3: TGTGCCATCGGACAGGGGGGGGAAAAACTGTTTTTT. The genes are TRBV10-3 and TRBJ1-4, with TRBD1 matching 10 bases. Germline CDR1 is ENHRY and CDR2 is SYGVKD. Germline trimming cut 8 bases from V and 8 bases from J; bases unmatched to any gene: 2. The CDR3 has 12 amino acids.

The chain recombines TRBV4-1 with TRBJ2-1; D uncertain. The CDR3 totals 11 residues. Trimming left V 4 bases short and J 10 bases short, with 8 bases between. The germline V gene has CDR1 MGHRA and CDR2 YSYEKL. The CDR3, as DNA: TGCGCCAGCAGCCGAGGAGAGGAGCAGTTCTTC. Its protein is CASSRGEEQFF.

The V call is TRBV29-1, the J call TRBJ1-4; D uncertain. The CDR3 loop spans 14 amino acids. V gave up 7 bases and J gave up 0 bases, with 12 bases separating them. Germline loops: CDR1 SQVTM, CDR2 ANQGSEA. The CDR3 reads CSARSGTTNEKLFF. Written as DNA, the CDR3 is TGCAGCGCCCGATCGGGGACAACTAATGAAAAACTGTTTTTT. Using reference TRBV29-1 and TRBJ1-4 for the parts outside the CDR3, the full variable domain is SAVISQKPSRDICQRGTSLTIQCQVDSQVTMMFWYRQQPGQSLTLIATANQGSEATYESGFVIDKFPISRPNLTFSTLTVSNMSPEDSSIYLCSARSGTTNEKLFFGSGTQLSVL.

V and J are TRBV7-8 and TRBJ1-1, with 7 bases that match TRBD1. Germline-derived CDR1 and CDR2 are SGHVS and FQNEAQ. This CDR3 has 13 amino acids. V was pared by 6 bases and J by 1 base, with 2 bases of the junction left unmatched. The CDR3 nucleotides read TGTGCCAGCAGTTGGGACAGGAACACTGAAGCTTTCTTT. Protein sequence: CASSWDRNTEAFF.

The V call is TRBV6-6, the J call TRBJ1-1; D unresolved. This CDR3 contains 14 residues. Germline CDR1 reads MNHNY; CDR2 reads SVGAGI (reference sequence). Deletions cut 8 bases from V and 3 bases from J, with 16 bases between. Here the CDR3 DNA reads TGTGCCAGCGGGGAGGCGGGGAAGGACACTGAAGCTTTCTTT. Translation: CASGEAGKDTEAFF.

CDR3: CASTQRTSSEQYF. The CDR3 DNA reads TGTGCCAGCACCCAGCGCACTAGTTCCGAGCAGTACTTC. The V gene is TRBV6-6, the J gene TRBJ2-7; perhaps TRBD2 as D (5 bases). Germline V gene sequence: CDR1 MNHNY, CDR2 SVGAGI (reference sequence). V dropped 7 bases and J dropped 6 bases, with 16 bases sitting between them. This CDR3 is built from 13 residues.

CDR3 amino acids: CASSRGGAAYGYTF. The CDR3 nucleotides read TGTGCCAGCAGCCGCGGGGGAGCTGCCTATGGCTACACCTTC. The chain uses TRBV6-4 and TRBJ1-2, with a weak D call TRBD1 (5 bases). V was trimmed by 6 bases and J by 4 bases, leaving 15 bases between them. CDR1 and CDR2 from the germline V gene are MRHNA and SNTAGT. CDR3 length: 14 residues.

This rearrangement joins TRBV19 to TRBJ2-3, with D possibly TRBD1 on 6 matching bases. Trimming removed 5 bases from V and 4 bases from J, with 13 bases in between. The CDR3 totals 14 residues. CDR1 and CDR2 from the germline V gene are LNHDA and SQIVND (reference sequence). The CDR3 region has the DNA TGTGCCAGTAGTCCCAGGGGATGGGCAGATACGCAGTATTTT. Its translation is CASSPRGWADTQYF.

This sequence joins TRBV7-8 and TRBJ2-4; maybe TRBD1 (6 bases). CDR3 length: 21 amino acids. The V end lost 5 bases, the J end lost 0 bases, and 29 bases lay between the germline ends. CDR1 and CDR2 from the germline V gene are SGHVS and FQNEAQ. The chain's CDR3 is CASSEKGERGRRVLAKNIQYF. The CDR3 DNA follows: TGTGCCAGCAGCGAAAAGGGGGAGAGGGGTCGGCGGGTCTTAGCCAAAAACATTCAGTACTTC.

This clone was detected a few times. CDR3: CASSLGMEFGSEQFF. In nucleotides, the CDR3 is TGTGCCAGCAGCTTAGGAATGGAGTTTGGATCCGAGCAGTTCTTC. This chain uses TRBV7-8 with TRBJ2-1; unclear D gene. Germline CDR1 is SGHVS and CDR2 is FQNEAQ. Trimming removed 1 base from V and 10 bases from J, with 17 bases in between. This CDR3 contains 15 residues.